The 20 T cell receptor beta chains below come from one sample, sequenced in a study of blood T cell repertoires in COVID-19. Some clones are missing from TCRdb's copy, which holds only in-frame ones; the method was immunoSEQ multiplex PCR. The sample records a few hundred thousand clones, around 87% being singletons. What was sequenced was PBMCs or T cells enriched from blood (not recorded which). Source of these receptors: a man aged 40-49 years in a cohort exposed to, infected with or recovered from COVID-19 (not recorded which).

This chain links TRBV12-5 with TRBJ2-3; 7 positions agree with TRBD2. The CDR3 sequence is 14 residues long. In germline, CDR1 is LGHNT, CDR2 FRNRAP. The V segment lost 5 bases and the J segment 4 bases; nucleotides outside the gene matches: 6. CDR3 protein: CASGARRGSDTQYF. CDR3 DNA sequence: TGTGCTAGTGGTGCTCGGCGGGGGTCAGATACGCAGTATTTT.

The chain employs TRBV4-1 and TRBJ1-2; D is unclear. The V and J ends lost 4 bases and 5 bases respectively, with 17 bases between them. CDR3 length equals 15 residues. Germline V gives CDR1 MGHRA, CDR2 YSYEKL. CDR3: CASSPLGLPGYGYTF. The CDR3 coding sequence is TGCGCCAGCAGCCCCTTAGGACTCCCAGGATATGGCTACACCTTC.

V and J are TRBV12-5 and TRBJ2-3, with 11 bases identical to TRBD2. Germline CDR1 is LGHNT and CDR2 is FRNRAP. The CDR3 runs to 16 residues. The V segment lost 5 bases and the J segment 0 bases; nucleotides outside the gene matches: 4. The CDR3 reads CASGRTSGPSTDTQYF. In DNA, the CDR3 is TGTGCTAGTGGTCGGACTAGCGGGCCGAGCACAGATACGCAGTATTTT.

V and J are TRBV19 and TRBJ2-2; D possibly corresponds to TRBD2 (5 bases). V was clipped by 1 base and J by 6 bases, with 12 bases between them. Germline V gives CDR1 LNHDA, CDR2 SQIVND (reference sequence). The CDR3 is 15 amino acids. Written as DNA, the CDR3 is TGTGCCAGTAGTATAGGTCCATCAGCGGCCGGGGAGCTGTTTTTT. This encodes CASSIGPSAAGELFF.

This clone was seen just once. The rearrangement joins TRBV3-1 (or the pseudogene TRBV3-2) to TRBJ2-7; the match to TRBD2 covers 9 bases. Germline V CDR1 and CDR2: LGHDT, YNNKEL (reference sequence). Trimming removed 1 base from V and 4 bases from J; junction bases left unmatched: 8. The CDR3 extends over 16 amino acids. For the CDR3, the DNA is TGTGCCAGCAGCCAAGTTAGCGGGAGATATCAATACGAGCAGTACTTC. Translation: CASSQVSGRYQYEQYF.

The J gene is TRBJ2-1, the V gene TRBV29-1; TRBD2 is a possible D gene (5 bases). Germline loops: CDR1 SQVTM, CDR2 ANQGSEA. Trimming took off 4 bases at V and 5 bases at J, with 12 bases between the two ends. The CDR3 loop spans 13 amino acids. The CDR3 sequence: CSVAIRRDNEQFF. Written as DNA, the CDR3 is TGCAGCGTTGCCATACGGCGGGACAATGAGCAGTTCTTC.

V and J are TRBV6-1 and TRBJ2-7; D is possibly TRBD2 (7 bases). Deletions cut 1 base from V and 6 bases from J, with 13 bases between. CDR1 is MNHNS, CDR2 SASEGT, per germline. The CDR3 contains 14 residues. Here the CDR3 reads CASSEVGGAGEQYF. CDR3 in DNA: TGTGCCAGCAGTGAAGTAGGGGGGGCTGGCGAGCAGTACTTC.

This chain uses TRBV5-1 with TRBJ1-2; D gene unclear. The CDR3 sequence is 15 residues long. Between the trimmed V and J ends, which lost 0 bases and 8 bases, there was a span of 17 bases. Germline V lookup: CDR1 SGHRS, CDR2 YFSETQ. CDR3 DNA: TGCGCCAGCAGCTTGGCCTTCAGAGGCCACAACGGCTACACCTTC. It specifies CASSLAFRGHNGYTF.

The chain recombines TRBV5-4 with TRBJ2-2, with D perhaps TRBD2 (5 bases). Trimming took 1 base from V and 4 from J, leaving 11 bases between them. CDR1 is SGHNT, CDR2 YYREEE, per germline (reference sequence). This CDR3 comprises 15 residues. CDR3 DNA sequence: TGTGCCAGCAGCTTGATCGGGGTGGGCACCGGGGAGCTGTTTTTT. It specifies CASSLIGVGTGELFF.

The CDR3 reads CASTLGGAVNSYEQYF. The CDR3 DNA reads as TGCGCCAGCACCCTCGGTGGGGCAGTAAACTCCTACGAGCAGTACTTC. The chain couples TRBV5-1 to TRBJ2-7, with a tentative D call TRBD1 (5 bases). V was shortened by 6 bases and J by 0 bases, with 19 bases between the two germline ends. The CDR3 spans 16 residues. Germline loops: CDR1 SGHRS, CDR2 YFSETQ.

The chain uses TRBV9 and TRBJ1-2; 8 bases line up with TRBD1. CDR3 size: 15 residues. The germline V gene encodes CDR1 SGDLS and CDR2 YYNGEE. With V trimmed by 3 bases and J by 1 base, 5 bases remained unmatched. The CDR3 reads CASSGTGGDNYGYTF. The CDR3 bases are TGTGCCAGCAGCGGCACAGGGGGTGATAACTATGGCTACACCTTC.

This chain connects TRBV19 to TRBJ1-1, with D perhaps TRBD1 (5 bases). Per germline, CDR1 LNHDA and CDR2 SQIVND (reference sequence). Trimming removed 1 base from V and 2 bases from J, with 14 bases in between. CDR3 size: 16 residues. CDR3 in amino acids: CASSIGTPTVNTEAFF. The CDR3 DNA is TGTGCCAGTAGTATAGGAACCCCGACAGTAAACACTGAAGCTTTCTTT.

V and J are TRBV4-1 and TRBJ2-1, with D maybe TRBD1 (5 bases). The CDR3 runs 16 residues. V was clipped by 1 base and J by 2 bases, with 12 bases between them. Germline CDR1 reads MGHRA; CDR2 reads YSYEKL. The DNA of the CDR3 is TGCGCCAGCAGCCAAGTTGTGACAGCGACCTACAATGAGCAGTTCTTC. Its protein is CASSQVVTATYNEQFF.

The J gene is TRBJ1-2, the V gene TRBV5-6; no firm D call. V shed 0 bases and J shed 6 bases, with 9 bases lying between them. Germline V gene sequence: CDR1 SGHDT, CDR2 YYEEEE. CDR3 length: 13 residues. In nucleotides, the CDR3 is TGTGCCAGCAGCTTGGGGTTCCGGGATGGCTACACCTTC. It specifies CASSLGFRDGYTF.

This clone was detected many times. The gene calls are TRBV11-2 and TRBJ2-2, with D uncertain. With 5 bases removed from V and 6 bases from J, the gap between germline ends came to 13 bases. The germline gives CDR1 SGHAT, CDR2 FQNNGV. The CDR3 runs 14 residues. In DNA, the CDR3 is TGTGCCAGCAGCACCCACGACGGGTCCGGGGAGCTGTTTTTT. This gives the protein CASSTHDGSGELFF. Using reference TRBV11-2 and TRBJ2-2 for the parts outside the CDR3, the full variable domain is EAGVAQSPRYKIIEKRQSVAFWCNPISGHATLYWYQQILGQGPKLLIQFQNNGVVDDSQLPKDRFSAERLKGVDSTLKIQPAKLEDSAVYLCASSTHDGSGELFFGEGSRLTVL.

CDR3 DNA: TGTGCCAGCAGCTTAGCGATTAACAGGACGCCGGGTGGCTACACCTTC. Its translation is CASSLAINRTPGGYTF. The rearrangement uses TRBV11-2 and TRBJ1-2; a weak D match, TRBD1 (5 bases). Trimming removed 1 base from V and 7 bases from J, with 19 bases in between. Germline V gives CDR1 SGHAT, CDR2 FQNNGV. The CDR3 spans 16 residues.

The chain recombines TRBV11-1 with TRBJ1-1; no reliable D call. The germline V gene has CDR1 SGHAT and CDR2 FQDESV (reference sequence). CDR3 length: 14 amino acids. V lost 5 bases to trimming and J lost 0 bases, with 10 bases between them. The CDR3 region has the DNA TGTGCCAGCAGCGCACAGTCCTTGAACACTGAAGCTTTCTTT. This codes for CASSAQSLNTEAFF. The entire variable domain, with the rest obtained from reference TRBV11-1 and TRBJ1-1, is as follows: EAEVAQSPRYKITEKSQAVAFWCDPISGHATLYWYRQILGQGPELLVQFQDESVVDDSQLPKDRFSAERLKGVDSTLKIQPAELGDSAMYLCASSAQSLNTEAFFGQGTRLTVV.

The table lists this clone with a few counts. This rearrangement joins TRBV20-1 to TRBJ2-7, with 8 bases identical to TRBD2. The CDR3 is 15 amino acids. Germline values: CDR1 DFQATT, CDR2 SNEGSKA (reference sequence). V dropped 3 bases and J dropped 2; count of bases not matched to a gene: 9. CDR3 DNA: TGCAGTGCTAGTTATCTCGGCGGGGGGACCTACGAGCAGTACTTC. Translated, it gives CSASYLGGGTYEQYF.

This clone was recorded only once. The chain uses TRBV29-1 and TRBJ1-3; D gene ambiguous. Germline loops: CDR1 SQVTM, CDR2 ANQGSEA. Trimming pared 1 base from V and 4 bases from J, leaving 8 bases between. The CDR3 length is 13 residues. CDR3 DNA: TGCAGCGTTGAAGGACTCTTAGGAAACACCATATATTTT. It yields the protein CSVEGLLGNTIYF. The full variable domain, completed using reference TRBV29-1 and TRBJ1-3, is SAVISQKPSRDICQRGTSLTIQCQVDSQVTMMFWYRQQPGQSLTLIATANQGSEATYESGFVIDKFPISRPNLTFSTLTVSNMSPEDSSIYLCSVEGLLGNTIYFGEGSWLTVV.

The chain uses TRBV5-4 and TRBJ2-1; 7 nucleotides match TRBD2. The CDR3 spans 15 residues. With 1 base clipped from V and 7 bases from J, the junction kept 8 bases outside the gene matches. CDR1 SGHNT and CDR2 YYREEE come from the germline V gene (reference sequence). The CDR3 nucleotides read TGTGCCAGCAGCTTGTGGCTAGCGGTGGGAAATGAGCAGTTCTTC. It translates to CASSLWLAVGNEQFF.